Below, 27 T cell receptor beta chains from the same sample are listed, as sequenced in a study of early T cells in non-severe SARS-CoV-2 infection. From the 5' RACE reads, TCRdb called clonotypes with MiXCR, one entry per CDR3 protein. Among about 40,000 distinct CDR3 sequences listed, about 5.9% were seen once. This sample comprised whole blood, obtained at baseline. The receptors were sampled from an adult who was a healthcare worker with PCR-confirmed SARS-CoV-2 infection or an uninfected control (not recorded which).

The chain has TRBV27 and TRBJ2-1; 9 nucleotides line up with TRBD1. V shed 9 bases, J shed 2 bases, and the junction held 5 bases outside the gene matches. Germline V CDR1 and CDR2: MNHEY, SMNVEV (reference sequence). The CDR3 has 14 amino acids. In DNA, the CDR3 is TGTGCCAGTTCAAGACAGGGGGCCTACAATGAGCAGTTCTTC. Its translation: CASSRQGAYNEQFF.

CDR3 sequence: CASSQGDTEAFF. The CDR3 region has the DNA TGTGCCAGCAGCCAAGGGGACACTGAAGCTTTCTTT. The rearrangement links TRBV3-1 to TRBJ1-1; D gene ambiguous. Trimming took off 1 base at V and 3 bases at J, with 3 bases between the two ends. Germline-derived CDR1 and CDR2 are LGHDT and YNNKEL (reference sequence). This CDR3 contains 12 residues.

This clonotype was detected ten times or more. The genes are TRBV20-1 and TRBJ1-4, with TRBD1 as a possible D gene (6 bases). The length of the CDR3 is 14 residues. Germline-derived CDR1 and CDR2 are DFQATT and SNEGSKA (reference sequence). V dropped 5 bases and J dropped 1 base, with 11 bases sitting between them. CDR3 DNA sequence: TGCAGTGCTCGCAGAGGGGGAACTAATGAAAAACTGTTTTTT. Translating gives CSARRGGTNEKLFF.

This clonotype was picked up many times. The rearrangement links TRBV4-2 to TRBJ2-7, with D uncertain. In germline, CDR1 is LGHNA, CDR2 YNFKEQ. V lost 4 bases, J lost 6 bases, and 10 bases lay in between. This CDR3 comprises 12 residues. CDR3 residues: CASSPEVGEQYF. CDR3 coding DNA: TGTGCCAGCAGCCCCGAGGTAGGCGAGCAGTACTTC.

The V gene is TRBV10-1, the J gene TRBJ1-2; D unclear. CDR3 length: 13 residues. CDR1 and CDR2 from the germline V gene are WNHNN and SYGVQD (reference sequence). V lost 5 bases to trimming and J lost 8 bases, with 15 bases between them. CDR3 sequence: CASSPTEIGGYTF. In nucleotides, the CDR3 is TGCGCCAGCAGTCCTACAGAAATAGGGGGCTACACCTTC.

This clonotype was detected a few times. The chain joins TRBV5-1 to TRBJ2-5; D remains unclear. Deletions cut 1 base from V and 2 bases from J, with 6 bases between. The germline CDR1 and CDR2 sequences are SGHRS and YFSETQ. The CDR3 extends over 13 amino acids. This CDR3 is CASSLQLQETQYF. The CDR3 nucleotides are TGCGCCAGCAGCTTGCAACTACAAGAGACCCAGTACTTC.

Many counts were recorded for this clonotype. The chain recombines TRBV12-3 or TRBV12-4 with TRBJ1-1; D possibly corresponds to TRBD1 (5 bases). CDR3 length: 17 amino acids. The V end lost 2 bases, the J end lost 6 bases, and 22 bases lay between the germline ends. The CDR3 bases are TGTGCCAGCAGTTTAAGCCGACCGGGAGGAAGGGGTGCTGAAGCTTTCTTT. This sequence encodes CASSLSRPGGRGAEAFF.

V gene TRBV5-1 combines with J gene TRBJ2-1; 7 positions agree with TRBD1. J was trimmed by 2 bases and V by 2 bases; bases with no gene match: 4. The CDR3 totals 15 residues. Germline values: CDR1 SGHRS, CDR2 YFSETQ. CDR3 loop: CASSLRQGAYNEQFF. CDR3 sequence (DNA): TGCGCCAGCAGCTTACGACAGGGAGCCTACAATGAGCAGTTCTTC.

This clonotype was counted ten times or more. The V and J genes are TRBV20-1 and TRBJ2-7; the match to TRBD1 covers 7 bases. Per the germline V gene, CDR1 is DFQATT and CDR2 is SNEGSKA (reference sequence). J lost 0 bases, V lost 5 bases, and 7 bases had no gene match. CDR3 size: 14 residues. CDR3 region: CSALDRPSSYEQYF. DNA for the CDR3: TGCAGTGCTCTGGACAGGCCGAGCTCCTACGAGCAGTACTTC.

This clonotype was counted ten times or more. J is TRBJ2-3 and V is TRBV2, with 13 bases identical to TRBD2. The CDR3 runs to 18 residues. The V segment lost 6 bases and the J segment 0 bases; nucleotides outside the gene matches: 9. Germline V gene sequence: CDR1 SNHLY, CDR2 FYNNEI. CDR3 in amino acids: CASRGTSGVRGSTDTQYF. The CDR3 DNA reads TGTGCCAGCAGAGGGACTAGCGGGGTCCGTGGTAGCACAGATACGCAGTATTTT.

The chain links TRBV7-6 to TRBJ2-7; 9 bases agree with TRBD1. Trimming at V came to 5 bases and at J to 2 bases, leaving 7 bases not matched to a gene. From germline, CDR1 is SGHVS and CDR2 FNYEAQ. The CDR3 runs to 15 residues. As DNA, the CDR3 is TGTGCCAGCAGCCCCCCCCGGACAGGGGCCTACGAGCAGTACTTC. This translates into CASSPPRTGAYEQYF.

The chain uses TRBV7-2 and TRBJ1-4; 8 bases agree with TRBD1. Trimming at V came to 5 bases and at J to 7 bases, leaving 12 bases not matched to a gene. This CDR3 is built from 16 residues. Germline V gives CDR1 SGHTA, CDR2 FQGNSA. In nucleotides, the CDR3 is TGTGCCAGCAGCGCCCACGCCAGGGGGCAGGGTGAAAAACTGTTTTTT. Amino acids: CASSAHARGQGEKLFF.

This clonotype was counted many times. This sequence joins TRBV6-5 and TRBJ2-2; D is possibly TRBD1 (5 bases). Per the germline V gene, CDR1 is MNHEY and CDR2 is SVGAGI. V lost 6 bases, J lost 1 base, and 21 bases lay in between. CDR3 length equals 18 residues. The CDR3 sequence is CASRVDRKVDMNTGELFF. In nucleotides, the CDR3 is TGTGCCAGCAGGGTAGACAGAAAGGTTGACATGAACACCGGGGAGCTGTTTTTT.

This clonotype was seen a few times. The V and J genes are TRBV5-6 and TRBJ2-1; TRBD2 matches 12 bases. The V gene's germline CDR1 is SGHDT and CDR2 YYEEEE. The CDR3 is 18 residues long. V was clipped by 0 bases and J by 1 base; unmatched bases: 5. The CDR3 DNA sequence: TGTGCCAGCAGCTTGGGACTAGCGGGGGCGCGGTCCTACAATGAGCAGTTCTTC. Encoded protein: CASSLGLAGARSYNEQFF.

This clonotype turned up a few times. This chain connects TRBV6-2 or TRBV6-3 to TRBJ2-2; 7 bases fit TRBD1. Per the germline V gene, CDR1 is MNHEY and CDR2 is SVGEGT. The trim removed 5 bases at V and 3 bases at J, leaving 3 bases unmatched. The CDR3 consists of 14 residues. The CDR3 bases are TGTGCCAGCAGTACAGACAGGGACACCGGGGAGCTGTTTTTT. Its translation: CASSTDRDTGELFF.

In its sample, this clonotype was seen many times. V is TRBV7-6 and J is TRBJ1-5; tentative D call: TRBD1 (5 bases). This CDR3 has 13 residues. The V gene's germline CDR1 is SGHVS and CDR2 FNYEAQ. The CDR3 bases are TGTGCTCAAGCGGGGGGTGGGAATCAGCCCCAGCATTTT. Protein sequence: CAQAGGGNQPQHF.

This clonotype has ten or more counts. The V call is TRBV2, the J call TRBJ1-1, with a weak D call TRBD1 (5 bases). V lost 2 bases, J lost 3 bases, and 13 bases lay in between. Germline CDR1 and CDR2: SNHLY and FYNNEI. The CDR3 loop spans 15 amino acids. CDR3 amino acids: CASSEQGKEYTEAFF. The CDR3 DNA sequence: TGTGCCAGCAGTGAACAGGGCAAAGAGTACACTGAAGCTTTCTTT.

This clonotype has more than one count but fewer than ten. V usage is TRBV7-6 and J usage is TRBJ1-1; 9 bases map to TRBD1. Germline trimming cut 1 base from V and 0 bases from J; bases unmatched to any gene: 6. This CDR3 comprises 17 residues. Germline V lookup: CDR1 SGHVS, CDR2 FNYEAQ. The CDR3, as DNA: TGTGCCAGCAGCTTAGGGACAGGGGTGACCATGAACACTGAAGCTTTCTTT. It encodes CASSLGTGVTMNTEAFF.

This clonotype was seen many times. The V gene is TRBV20-1, the J gene TRBJ2-1; D is unclear. The ends were cut back, 3 bases at V and 0 bases at J, with 9 bases in the middle. CDR1 is DFQATT and CDR2 is SNEGSKA in the germline V gene (reference sequence). CDR3 length: 14 residues. CDR3 DNA sequence: TGCAGTGCTAGTGACGGGTTCTCCTACAATGAGCAGTTCTTC. Translating it yields CSASDGFSYNEQFF.

The V and J genes are TRBV11-2 and TRBJ1-5; TRBD1 agrees at 9 bases. There are 15 residues in the CDR3. Unmatched junction bases numbered 5, after V lost 5 bases and J lost 3 bases. CDR1 and CDR2 (germline): SGHAT, FQNNGV. In DNA, the CDR3 is TGTGCCAGCAGCCGACAGGGGGGTTACAATCAGCCCCAGCATTTT. Its translation: CASSRQGGYNQPQHF.

This clonotype was picked up many times. V usage is TRBV7-8 and J usage is TRBJ1-5; tentative D call: TRBD1 (5 bases). This CDR3 spans 15 amino acids. V was clipped by 2 bases and J by 7 bases, with 15 bases between them. Germline CDR1 reads SGHVS; CDR2 reads FQNEAQ. CDR3 DNA: TGTGCCAGCAGCTTAATCGGCAGGGTGGGACAGCCCCAGCATTTT. Translated: CASSLIGRVGQPQHF.

The chain is built from TRBV5-1 and TRBJ2-7; D ambiguous. V lost 3 bases and J 1 base, leaving 14 bases between the germline ends. Germline V gives CDR1 SGHRS, CDR2 YFSETQ. The CDR3 has 15 residues. For the CDR3, the DNA is TGCGCCAGCAGCTGGGGAATGGACGGATCCTACGAGCAGTACTTC. Its translation: CASSWGMDGSYEQYF.

This clonotype showed up just a few times. This rearrangement joins TRBV30 to TRBJ1-2, with TRBD1 identical over 7 bases. V lost 3 bases to trimming and J lost 4 bases; unmatched junction nucleotides: 5. Germline-derived CDR1 and CDR2 are GTSNPN and SVGIG (reference sequence). The CDR3 is 13 amino acids. The DNA for the CDR3 is TGTGCCTGGAGACAGGGGATTAGCTATGGCTACACCTTC. It translates to CAWRQGISYGYTF. Full variable domain (outside the CDR3, taken from reference TRBV30 and TRBJ1-2): SQTIHQWPATLVQPVGSPLSLECTVEGTSNPNLYWYRQAAGRGLQLLFYSVGIGQISSEVPQNLSASRPQDRQFILSSKKLLLSDSGFYLCAWRQGISYGYTFGSGTRLTVV.

This clonotype was seen repeatedly, ten times or more. The chain joins TRBV5-6 to TRBJ2-1, with unresolved D. The CDR3 has 18 amino acids. Germline V gene data show CDR1 as SGHDT and CDR2 as YYEEEE. The V end was cut by 3 bases, the J end by 0 bases, with 19 bases between. CDR3 region: CASSSTRHWASSYNEQFF. The CDR3 nucleotides are TGTGCCAGCAGCTCCACTCGACACTGGGCCAGCTCCTACAATGAGCAGTTCTTC.

This clonotype has ten or more counts. J is TRBJ1-5 and V is TRBV28; D gene unclear. Between the trimmed V and J ends, which lost 5 bases and 0 bases, there was a span of 8 bases. The CDR3 extends over 14 amino acids. Germline V gene data show CDR1 as MDHEN and CDR2 as SYDVKM. CDR3 sequence (DNA): TGTGCCAGCAGTCACAGATATAGCAATCAGCCCCAGCATTTT. Protein sequence: CASSHRYSNQPQHF. The full variable domain, completed using reference TRBV28 and TRBJ1-5, is DVKVTQSSRYLVKRTGEKVFLECVQDMDHENMFWYRQDPGLGLRLIYFSYDVKMKEKGDIPEGYSVSREKKERFSLILESASTNQTSMYLCASSHRYSNQPQHFGDGTRLSIL.

This clonotype has only a few counts. The J gene is TRBJ1-2, the V gene TRBV2; D is unclear. The germline CDR1 and CDR2 sequences are SNHLY and FYNNEI. This CDR3 contains 12 residues. The V gene lost 6 bases and the J gene lost 2 bases, with 7 bases spanning the gap. CDR3 in amino acids: CASSLDNYGYTF. For the CDR3, the DNA is TGTGCCAGCAGCTTGGACAACTATGGCTACACCTTC.

There are many counts of this clonotype. The V and J genes are TRBV9 and TRBJ2-7; 9 bases fit TRBD2. Per germline, CDR1 SGDLS and CDR2 YYNGEE. The CDR3 runs to 15 residues. The V gene end was trimmed by 0 bases and the J gene end by 2 bases; junction bases not matched to a gene: 3. CDR3 in amino acids: CASSVGSGGPYEQYF. The CDR3 nucleotides are TGTGCCAGCAGCGTAGGGAGCGGGGGGCCCTACGAGCAGTACTTC.